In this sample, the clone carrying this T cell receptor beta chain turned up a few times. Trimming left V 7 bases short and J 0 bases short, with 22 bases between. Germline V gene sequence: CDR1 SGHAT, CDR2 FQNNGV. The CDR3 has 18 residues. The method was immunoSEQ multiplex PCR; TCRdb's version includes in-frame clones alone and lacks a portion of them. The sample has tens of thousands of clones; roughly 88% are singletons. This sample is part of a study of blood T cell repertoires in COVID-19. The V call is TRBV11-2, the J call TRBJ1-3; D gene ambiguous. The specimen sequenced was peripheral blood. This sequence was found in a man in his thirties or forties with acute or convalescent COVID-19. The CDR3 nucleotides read TGTGCCAGCATCAAAGGCAGGAAAAGCCTAAACTCTGGAAACACCATATATTTT. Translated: CASIKGRKSLNSGNTIYF. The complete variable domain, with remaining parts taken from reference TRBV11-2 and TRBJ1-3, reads EAGVAQSPRYKIIEKRQSVAFWCNPISGHATLYWYQQILGQGPKLLIQFQNNGVVDDSQLPKDRFSAERLKGVDSTLKIQPAKLEDSAVYLCASIKGRKSLNSGNTIYFGEGSWLTVV.